This TCR beta chain was found in a study of cytomegalovirus exposure and HLA in healthy donors (dated by TCRdb to about 2017). For context, the study as a whole: An earlier analysis of several hundred of the donors reported 276 Gb of sequence data and some 110 million unique TCR beta sequences obtained from around 180 million T cells. The study aimed to test whether signatures of past pathogen exposure could be identified by cataloging public T cell receptors. Roughly 300 gigabases of sequencing data and around 85 million unique TCR sequences made up an early release that covered approximately 650 HLA-typed donors. Four or five DR-DQ haplotypes were handled as single units for association and clustering because linkage in the cohort was strong. A later analysis re-analyzed previously published TCR beta repertoires from 500 to 700 donors and added high-resolution HLA genotyping to study TCR occurrence patterns. Of the 300 to 500 genotyped donors, 81% were placed in the genetic ancestry cluster associated with self-reported Caucasian donors. Alongside the repertoire data, information on donor age, sex, ethnicity and CMV serostatus was compiled. Typing coverage differed by locus: A, B, C, DRB1 and DQB1 were typed in roughly 620-630 donors, DQA1 in about 510, DPA1 in 600 to 610, and DPB1 in just under 490. An earlier analysis of nearly 600 of the donors applied high-throughput TCR beta sequencing to assess whether each TCR beta V gene segment acted as functional or pseudogenic. Class I and class II HLA loci were covered by the typing at four-digit resolution. Rather than using new phenotypic data, the later analysis identified candidate immune exposures from TCR beta sequences and from how often those sequences occurred across donors. All discovery cohort repertoires had been generated using a single sequencing platform. To predict cytomegalovirus infection status, the study combined high-throughput TCR immunosequencing, statistical association of individual TCRs with disease status, and machine learning. Genome-wide SNP genotypes for about 65% of the 666 donors were used in a later genetic analysis, which treated that subset as a discovery cohort. Among several hundred genotyped donors of the cohort, an average of around 220,000 unique TCR beta nucleotide sequences was sequenced per donor, of which about 20% were non-productive. The T cell repertoires of 550 to 850 subjects were profiled by immunosequencing and related to cytomegalovirus serostatus. In addition to the first cohort of 650 to 800 subjects, a separate validation cohort of approximately 120 different subjects was used.

The library was built by means of the immunoSEQ multiplex PCR assay. A mixture of 60 forward primers for TCR Vbeta segments and 13 reverse primers for TCR Jbeta segments was used in the multiplex PCR. The CDR3 region of rearranged TCR beta genes was amplified from genomic DNA by a multiplex PCR assay. On the Illumina HiSeq System, the amplified TCR beta libraries were sequenced as 87-base-pair reads. The study's processing was this. A later analysis tallied roughly 80 million unique TCR beta chains across the 666 repertoires, and about 10 million of those chains were shared by two or more donors. Raw reads were error-corrected and collapsed into unique sequences with a nearest-neighbor algorithm that merged closely related sequences to remove PCR and sequencing errors. V, D and J gene segments were assigned by aligning CDR3 sequences to IMGT reference sequences. For a sequence to be retained, at least a six-nucleotide match to both a V gene segment and a J gene segment was required. A rearrangement counted as productive if the CDR3 had no stop codons and remained in frame with V and J, and every other rearrangement counted as non-productive. CDR3 was defined by IMGT convention, running from the second conserved V-encoded cysteine to the conserved J-encoded phenylalanine. The earlier analysis of approximately 590 of the donors excluded any sequence lacking an unambiguous match to a single V gene segment. An earlier analysis of 587 of the donors classified V segments as functional when productive rearrangements were above 56.7% and as segregating when the standard deviation between donors was above 5%. A statistical classification framework was built to diagnose cytomegalovirus status from the catalog of TCR beta chain sequences. In a later analysis, V and J genes were assigned by comparing TCR nucleotide sequences against IMGT/GENE-DB human TR gene sequences. The TCRdist pipeline was used in a later analysis to assign CDR3 sequences and most-parsimonious VDJ recombination scenarios. In a later analysis, each TCR beta chain was defined by its CDR3 amino acid sequence together with its V-gene family, and reads without a unique V-gene family were excluded. To address suspected cross-contamination and a sequencing artifact, a later analysis removed 592 highly shared, low-generation-probability nucleotide sequences. In a later analysis, a clonal expansion index for each public chain was calculated from normalized within-repertoire ranks of inferred template counts. In a later analysis, generation probabilities were computed with a VDJ recombination model fitted to out-of-frame rearrangements, and the resulting probabilities were checked against IGoR. Hypergeometric tests were used in a later analysis to score TCR-TCR, TCR-HLA and TCR-CMV co-occurrence, with a repertoire-size bias correction applied to the TCR pairs. To estimate false discovery rates, a later analysis permuted the HLA or CMV assignments 20 times. A later analysis grouped co-occurring TCRs with DBSCAN, adding TCRdist sequence similarity when clustering within HLA-allele-positive subsets. Repertoires with fewer than 30,000 or more than 120,000 public chains were left out of co-occurrence clustering, as were five repertoires with anomalous nucleotide sharing. TCRdb took over this immuneACCESS table, retaining in-frame rearrangements with V and J assigned. Such tables are incomplete; in checked studies, under half of the missing clones stem from an unresolved V gene, and the remainder is unexplained. V, J and clone size are taken as reported in that table, and D and trimming were inferred from the DNA itself. The table for this sample lists approximately 140,000 clones; nearly 85% of them were counted only once. The top ten clones comprise more than 0.9% of the sample.

Results the study describes overall, beyond this receptor: In vitro tests confirmed that three of the cytomegalovirus-associated TCR beta chains recognize cytomegalovirus antigens. A cluster of highly shared sequence variants was judged likely to represent a technical artifact of the sequencing pipeline. A later genetic analysis reported fewer N-insertions in productive TCRs among donors in an Asian-associated ancestry cluster than the 666-donor mean. Immune exposure information for the cohort was limited to CMV serostatus. Specific HLA alleles were associated with some 15,000 TCR beta sequences at a false discovery rate of 0.05 in a later analysis. Because some donors lacked HLA typing at each locus, the association tests relied only on the typed subset. Correlated functional status among segregating V segments might reflect linkage disequilibrium, but an unknown experimental factor could not be ruled out. The classifier was reported to diagnose cytomegalovirus status with high specificity and sensitivity in both the original and validation cohorts. It was suggested by the authors that the approach could potentially be generalized to other disease states and immunological phenotypes. Broadly in line with IMGT annotations, most TCR beta V segments showed up in productive rearrangements about 90% or about 30% of the time in an earlier analysis of around 550 of the donors. The earlier analysis of approximately 590 of the donors excluded some 16 rarely observed V segments, including chromosome 9 orphons, because counts were too low. A total of fewer than 200 TCR beta chains were listed by the study as associated with cytomegalovirus. According to a later analysis, TCR association rates differed among HLA loci, with DRB1 alleles showing the most associated TCRs and HLA-C alleles showing the fewest. When HLA alleles, especially DR and DQ, strongly co-occurred, attributing TCR associations to individual alleles was difficult. According to a later analysis, parvovirus B19, influenza, CMV and Epstein-Barr virus appeared linked to several top co-occurrence clusters. Roughly uniform sequencing depth across donors was assumed in presence/absence analyses, although this assumption may not hold. The cohort was sequenced for TCR beta chains only, and without alpha or paired-chain data the features that could be detected were limited. Compared with equally common non-associated chains, HLA-associated TCR beta chains in a later analysis were more clonally expanded and had lower generation probabilities. A further reported finding was that TCR beta sequences accurately predicted the HLA-A and HLA-B alleles for most subjects in the first cohort. Some IMGT-functional V segments, including TRBV6-2 and TRBV6-3, could not be distinguished by the 87-base-pair reads and were therefore excluded. In a later genetic analysis, a missense DCLRE1C variant was associated with V-gene and J-gene trimming of TCR beta chains, and the association was replicated in an independent cohort. A later analysis found that most CMV-associated TCR beta chains appeared HLA-restricted, with HLA associations seemingly driven largely by CMV exposure. While some public TCRs were present in many individuals, most TCR sequences turned up only very rarely across donors.

This clone was detected a few times. It lacks a known antigen. No quality values exist for individual bases; no much larger clone is one base distant. The cohort consisted of 600 or so healthy bone marrow donors. At the time of sampling, all cohort members were nominally healthy, though unrecorded immune exposures were likely present. The donor tested CMV seronegative, placing the donor among the 350 or so seronegative members of the cohort. Every donor gave a peripheral blood sample, and the peripheral blood mononuclear cells from that sample were used for TCR beta sequencing. The Qiagen DNeasy Blood Extraction Kit was used to extract genomic DNA from the blood cell samples. V was cut back by 5 bases and J by 5 bases, leaving a gap of 6 bases between them. The CDR3, from cysteine to phenylalanine, totals 12 residues. The only DNA kept is the CDR3, 36 bases in frame from the first base. CDR1 and CDR2, looked up from the germline V gene, are MGHDK and SYGVNS.

Input material: PBMCs. Rearrangement joined TRBV25-1 to TRBJ2-2, with the D gene too uncertain to name. The origin of this receptor is a boy aged 10-17 years in good health and CMV-seronegative. The CDR3 reads CASSPGTGELFF. The bases are TGTGCCAGCAGTCCCGGGACCGGGGAGCTGTTTTTT.